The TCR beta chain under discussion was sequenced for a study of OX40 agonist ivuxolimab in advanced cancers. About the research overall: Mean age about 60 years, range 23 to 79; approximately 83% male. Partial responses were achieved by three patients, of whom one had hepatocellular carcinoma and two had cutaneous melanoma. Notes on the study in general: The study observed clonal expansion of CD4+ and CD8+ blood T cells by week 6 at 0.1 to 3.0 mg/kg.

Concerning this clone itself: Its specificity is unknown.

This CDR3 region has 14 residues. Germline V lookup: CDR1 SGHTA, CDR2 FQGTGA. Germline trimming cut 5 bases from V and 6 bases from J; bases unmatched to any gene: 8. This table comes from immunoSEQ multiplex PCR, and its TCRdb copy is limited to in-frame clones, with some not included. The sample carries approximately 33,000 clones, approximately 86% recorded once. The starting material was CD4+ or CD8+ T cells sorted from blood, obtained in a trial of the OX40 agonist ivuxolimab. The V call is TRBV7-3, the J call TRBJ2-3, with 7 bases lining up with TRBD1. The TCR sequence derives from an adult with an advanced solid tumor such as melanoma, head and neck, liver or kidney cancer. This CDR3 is CASSTLQGMDTQYF. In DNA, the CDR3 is TGTGCCAGCAGCACTTTACAGGGGATGGATACGCAGTATTTT.